This TCR beta chain is from a study of beta chain features in type 1 diabetes (dated by TCRdb to 2016 to 2019). For the study in its entirety: Mean age, gender distribution, total cell number and subset yield were not different between patients and healthy donors. Across all samples, 107,917,701 sorted cells were examined, and cell number per subset correlated strongly with RNA yield. The study compared the TCRB repertoires of sorted circulating CD4+ T cell subsets in recently diagnosed type 1 diabetes patients with those in matched healthy donors. Regulatory and stem cell-like memory subsets were isolated from only 8 patients and roughly eight healthy donors, whereas naive and central memory subsets came from all 30 or so donors.

Summary of the overall study and its limitations: PCR might favor shorter templates, but patient and control samples were amplified and corrected together, so any skew would affect both groups equally. At VDJ recombination sites, patients with type 1 diabetes made fewer insertions and deleted more nucleotides, a pattern implying thymic rearrangement abnormalities. In all four CD4+ subsets, TCRB CDR3 length was moderately but significantly shorter in type 1 diabetes patients. Naive, central memory and regulatory TCRB repertoires appeared to be more similar among patients than among healthy donors. Because cDNA was sequenced instead of genomic DNA, highly expressing activated cells could be over-represented, though the groups showed no difference in activation or CD3 levels. Only small numbers of individuals were included in the HLA sub-analyses, which left unresolved whether HLA type had any influence on TCRB rearrangement.

This clone was counted a few times. Its antigen specificity is not known. No base qualities exist here, and no much larger clone lies one base off it. Each donor gave one peripheral blood draw, averaging around 120 mL, which was collected into heparinised tubes. Using a panel that included CD45RO, CCR7, CD25, CD127, CD95 and CD27, naive, central memory, regulatory and stem cell-like memory CD4+ T cells were sorted on a BD FACSAria II. Purity was above 95% for every sorted population. PBMCs were isolated immediately by Lymphoprep density gradient centrifugation and stained directly without culture. So that batch effects would be minimized, each experiment stained and sorted samples in pairs, pairing one healthy donor with one patient. All of the isolated RNA was reverse transcribed with the High Capacity cDNA Reverse Transcription Kit, so expressed TCRB transcripts were sequenced. Deep immunoSEQ sequencing was applied to naive, central memory and regulatory T cell samples, giving an average of approximately 4 million total reads per sample. After sorted cells were lysed in RLT buffer, RNA was extracted with DNase-treated RNeasy Micro or Mini kits, with the choice depending on cell number. To prevent cross-contamination, each cell subset was processed individually, whereas patient and healthy donor samples were processed jointly. Using the immunoSEQ multiplex PCR, TCRB sequences were amplified from cDNA into 87-bp fragments spanning the CDR3 region. The amplicons were sequenced using the Illumina HiSeq platform. Per the source publication's procedure: PCR bias was computationally corrected using synthetic template baselines, reads within Hamming distance 2 were collapsed, and singletons that could not be merged were discarded. Reads were aligned against IMGT so that V, D and J genes, CDR3 length and insertions or deletions at six rearrangement sites could be assigned. Clonotype counts were normalized to sorted cell number within each subset before computing true diversity and Gini coefficients with the tcR R package. Repertoire sharing was quantified using the overlap coefficient calculated on TCRB nucleotide sequences. Not all clones reach the TCRdb copy of this immuneACCESS table, which keeps in-frame sequences only. Checked studies attribute under half of the gap to unresolved V genes and leave the rest unexplained. That table is the source of V, J and clone size, and D and trimming were worked out from the DNA. This sample is represented by about 160,000 clones; approximately 8.7% of them were singletons. The ten most abundant clones make up 0.7% of the sample.

Reading from cysteine to phenylalanine, the CDR3 counts 14 amino acids. Only the CDR3 DNA is retained, 42 bases long and in frame from the first base. The germline V gene specifies MDHEN as CDR1 and SYDVKM as CDR2. After removal of 2 bases from V and 5 bases from J, the junction retains 6 bases not matched to a gene. This sequence uses TRBV28 and TRBJ2-7; the junction holds 7 bases that match TRBD1. The receptor was isolated from a woman aged 30 to 39 with type 1 diabetes. The specimen sequenced was central memory CD4+ T cells from blood. The CDR3 protein: CASSLGDRADEQYF. The nucleotide sequence is TGTGCCAGCAGTTTAGGCGACAGGGCCGACGAGCAGTACTTC.